This T cell receptor beta chain was retrieved from a study of blood T cell repertoires in COVID-19. Study context: Acute-phase and convalescent COVID-19 samples originated in the United States, Italy and Spain.

Germline V gene lookup returns CDR1 SQVTM and CDR2 ANQGSEA. The CDR3 is 14 amino acids. Trimming pared 7 bases from V and 0 bases from J, leaving 16 bases between. The repertoire was sequenced with immunoSEQ multiplex PCR; TCRdb's copy has only in-frame clones and lacks some. In the table there are some 83,000 clones, around 83% of which are singletons. The sequenced sample was peripheral blood. The clonotype was recovered from a man aged 50-60 years with acute or convalescent COVID-19. The chain carries TRBV29-1 and TRBJ2-7; weak D call: TRBD2 (5 bases). CDR3 DNA sequence: TGCAGCGCTCACACGGAGGAGAGCTCCTACGAGCAGTACTTC. The encoded protein is CSAHTEESSYEQYF.